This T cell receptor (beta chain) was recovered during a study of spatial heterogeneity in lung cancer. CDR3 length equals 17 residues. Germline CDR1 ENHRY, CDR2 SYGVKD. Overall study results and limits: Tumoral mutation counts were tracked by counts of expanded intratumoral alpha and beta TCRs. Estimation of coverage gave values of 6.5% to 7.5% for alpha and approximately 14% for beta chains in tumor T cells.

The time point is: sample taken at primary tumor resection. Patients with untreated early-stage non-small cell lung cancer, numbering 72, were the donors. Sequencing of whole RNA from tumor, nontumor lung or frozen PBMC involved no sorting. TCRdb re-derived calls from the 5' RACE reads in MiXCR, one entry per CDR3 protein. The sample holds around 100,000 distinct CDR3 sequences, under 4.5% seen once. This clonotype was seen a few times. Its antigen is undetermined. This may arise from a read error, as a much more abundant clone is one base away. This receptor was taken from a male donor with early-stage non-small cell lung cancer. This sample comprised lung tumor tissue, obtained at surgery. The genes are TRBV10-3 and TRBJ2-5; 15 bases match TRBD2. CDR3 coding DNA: TGTGTCATCAGACCGGGACTAGCGGGAGGATTCCAAGAGACCCAGTACTTC. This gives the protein CVIRPGLAGGFQETQYF.